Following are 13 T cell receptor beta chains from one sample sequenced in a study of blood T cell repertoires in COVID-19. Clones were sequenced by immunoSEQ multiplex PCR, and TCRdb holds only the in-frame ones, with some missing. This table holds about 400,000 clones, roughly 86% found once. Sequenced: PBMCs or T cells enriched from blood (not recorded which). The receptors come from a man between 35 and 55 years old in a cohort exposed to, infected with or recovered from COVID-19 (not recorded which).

CDR3: CASSPGREAAEAFF. In DNA, the CDR3 is TGTGCCAGCAGCCCCGGGAGGGAGGCCGCTGAAGCTTTCTTT. V usage is TRBV6-5 and J usage is TRBJ1-1; no firm D call. The V gene's germline CDR1 is MNHEY and CDR2 SVGAGI. The CDR3 runs to 14 residues. Trimming took off 6 bases at V and 6 bases at J, with 17 bases between the two ends.

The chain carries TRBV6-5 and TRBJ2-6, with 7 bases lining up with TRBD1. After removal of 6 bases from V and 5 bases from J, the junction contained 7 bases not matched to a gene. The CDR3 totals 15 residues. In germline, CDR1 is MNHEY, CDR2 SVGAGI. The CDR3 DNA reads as TGTGCCAGCAGCTACGACAGGGTCTGGGCCAACGTCCTGACTTTC. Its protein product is CASSYDRVWANVLTF.

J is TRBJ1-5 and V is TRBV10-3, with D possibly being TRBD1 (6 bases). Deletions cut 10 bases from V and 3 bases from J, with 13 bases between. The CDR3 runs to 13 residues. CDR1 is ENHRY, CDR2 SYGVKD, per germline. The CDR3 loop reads CASSRDNNQPQHF. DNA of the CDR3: TGTGCCAGCTCACGGGACAACAATCAGCCCCAGCATTTT.

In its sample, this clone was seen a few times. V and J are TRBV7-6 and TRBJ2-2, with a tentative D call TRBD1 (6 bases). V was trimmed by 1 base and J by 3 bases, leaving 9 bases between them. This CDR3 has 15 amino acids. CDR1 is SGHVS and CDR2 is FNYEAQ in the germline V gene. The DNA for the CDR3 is TGTGCCAGCAGCTTAGTTGGGGGCGACACCGGGGAGCTGTTTTTT. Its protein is CASSLVGGDTGELFF.

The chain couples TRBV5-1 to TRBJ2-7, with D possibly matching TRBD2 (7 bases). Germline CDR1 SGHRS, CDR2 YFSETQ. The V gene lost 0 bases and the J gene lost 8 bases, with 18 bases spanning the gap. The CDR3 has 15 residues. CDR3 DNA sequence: TGCGCCAGCAGCTTGGGAGGGGAGGCGGGGGCACAGCAGTACTTC. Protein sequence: CASSLGGEAGAQQYF.

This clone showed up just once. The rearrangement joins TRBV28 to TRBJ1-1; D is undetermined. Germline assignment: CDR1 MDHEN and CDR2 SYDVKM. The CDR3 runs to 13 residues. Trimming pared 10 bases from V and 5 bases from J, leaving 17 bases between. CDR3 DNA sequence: TGTGCCACAGGACTCCGCGCGGGAACTGAAGCTTTCTTT. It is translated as CATGLRAGTEAFF.

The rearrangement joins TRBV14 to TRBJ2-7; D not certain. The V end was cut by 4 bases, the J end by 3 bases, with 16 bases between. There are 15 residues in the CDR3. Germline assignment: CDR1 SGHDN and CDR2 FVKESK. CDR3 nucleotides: TGTGCCAGCAGCCGTGGTCGAACCGTCGGCTACGAGCAGTACTTC. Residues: CASSRGRTVGYEQYF.

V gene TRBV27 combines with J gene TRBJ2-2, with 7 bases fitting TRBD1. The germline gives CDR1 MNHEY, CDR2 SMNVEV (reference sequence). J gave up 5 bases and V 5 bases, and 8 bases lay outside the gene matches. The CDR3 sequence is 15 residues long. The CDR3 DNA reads TGTGCCAGCAGTCTCCGGACAGGAAAGACCGGGGAGCTGTTTTTT. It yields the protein CASSLRTGKTGELFF.

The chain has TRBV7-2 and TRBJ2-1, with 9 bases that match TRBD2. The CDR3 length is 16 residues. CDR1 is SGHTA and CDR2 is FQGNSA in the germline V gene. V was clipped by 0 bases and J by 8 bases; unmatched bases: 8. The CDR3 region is CASSLAAGGPIYEQFF. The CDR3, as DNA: TGTGCCAGCAGCTTAGCGGCGGGAGGGCCGATATATGAGCAGTTCTTC.

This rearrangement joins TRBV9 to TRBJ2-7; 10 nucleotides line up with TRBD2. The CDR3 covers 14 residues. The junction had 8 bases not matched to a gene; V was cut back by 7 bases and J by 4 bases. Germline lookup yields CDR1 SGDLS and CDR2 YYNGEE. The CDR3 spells CASGRGTSVYEQYF. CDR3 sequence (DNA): TGTGCCAGCGGCCGGGGGACTAGCGTTTACGAGCAGTACTTC.

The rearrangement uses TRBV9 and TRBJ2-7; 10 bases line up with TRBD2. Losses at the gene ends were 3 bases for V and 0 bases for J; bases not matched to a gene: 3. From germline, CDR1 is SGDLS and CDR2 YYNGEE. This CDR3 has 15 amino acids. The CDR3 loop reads CASSAAGGSSYEQYF. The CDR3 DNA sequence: TGTGCCAGCAGCGCAGCGGGAGGGTCCTCCTACGAGCAGTACTTC.

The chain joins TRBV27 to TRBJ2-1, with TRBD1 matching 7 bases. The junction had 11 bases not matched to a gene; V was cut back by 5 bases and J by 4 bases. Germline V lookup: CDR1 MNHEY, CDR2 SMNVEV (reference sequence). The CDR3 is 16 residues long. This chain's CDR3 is CASSPDRAPSYNEQFF. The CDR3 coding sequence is TGTGCCAGCAGTCCAGACAGGGCCCCTAGTTACAATGAGCAGTTCTTC.

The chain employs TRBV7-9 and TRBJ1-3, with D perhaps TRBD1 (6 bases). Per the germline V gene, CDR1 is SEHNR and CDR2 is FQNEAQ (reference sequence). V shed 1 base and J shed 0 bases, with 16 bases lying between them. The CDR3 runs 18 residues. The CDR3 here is CASSLEKEQGSSGNTIYF. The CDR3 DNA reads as TGTGCCAGCAGCTTAGAAAAGGAGCAGGGGAGCTCTGGAAACACCATATATTTT.